The sequence of this T cell receptor beta chain was determined in a study of T cells and copy number aberrations in small-cell lung cancer. The method was immunoSEQ multiplex PCR; TCRdb's version includes in-frame clones alone and lacks a portion of them. This sample has about 3,100 clones, with 90% found just once. Germline CDR1 and CDR2: LGHNT and FRNRAP. V trimming: 7 bases; J trimming: 1 base; junction bases outside the gene matches: 11. CDR3 size: 17 residues. The clonotype originates from a man aged 50-60 years with small cell lung cancer. The chain uses TRBV12-5 and TRBJ1-5; 9 positions agree with TRBD1. Sequencing input: normal tissue next to the tumor. CDR3 DNA: TGTGCTAGTGCCCCTCCGACAGGGGGGTTCAGCAATCAGCCCCAGCATTTT. This gives the protein CASAPPTGGFSNQPQHF. Combining the CDR3 with reference TRBV12-5 and TRBJ1-5 gives the whole variable domain DARVTQTPRHKVTEMGQEVTMRCQPILGHNTVFWYRQTMMQGLELLAYFRNRAPLDDSGMPKDRFSAEMPDATLATLKIQPSEPRDSAVYFCASAPPTGGFSNQPQHFGDGTRLSIL.